The 23 T cell receptor beta chains presented below share a single source sample, sequenced in a study of tumor-infiltrating lymphocytes in localized non-small cell lung cancer (dated by TCRdb to the early 2020s). Library preparation was by the immunoSEQ multiplex PCR assay. TCRdb stores this immuneACCESS table with in-frame sequences only. Part of the clones is absent; in the studies checked, under half of the shortfall reflects unresolved V genes, and no reason is known for the rest. The sample table records approximately 17,000 clones; around 80% of these occur just once. Of the sample, about 6.4% falls within the top ten clones. Material for sequencing was lung tumor tissue. Receptors were obtained from a human donor with non-small cell lung cancer.

V is TRBV5-1 and J is TRBJ1-1; D perhaps matches TRBD1 (5 bases). Trimming took off 3 bases at V and 5 bases at J, with 8 bases between the two ends. CDR3 length: 12 amino acids. CDR1 SGHRS and CDR2 YFSETQ come from the germline V gene. CDR3 protein: CASSWGETEAFF. CDR3 nucleotide sequence: TGCGCCAGCAGCTGGGGGGAGACTGAAGCTTTCTTT. Supplemented by reference TRBV5-1 and TRBJ1-1, the full variable domain reads KAGVTQTPRYLIKTRGQQVTLSCSPISGHRSVSWYQQTPGQGLQFLFEYFSETQRNKGNFPGRFSGRQFSNSRSEMNVSTLELGDSALYLCASSWGETEAFFGQGTRLTVV.

The chain carries TRBV6-5 and TRBJ2-1; no clear D gene. Germline V lookup: CDR1 MNHEY, CDR2 SVGAGI. The CDR3 covers 13 residues. The V gene lost 5 bases and the J gene lost 2 bases, with 7 bases spanning the gap. The CDR3: CASSLTAYNEQFF. The CDR3 DNA reads TGTGCCAGCAGTCTTACGGCCTACAATGAGCAGTTCTTC.

The chain joins TRBV5-5 to TRBJ2-3; 10 nucleotides line up with TRBD2. The V segment lost 0 bases and the J segment 4 bases; nucleotides outside the gene matches: 14. Germline-derived CDR1 and CDR2 are SGHKS and YYEKEE (reference sequence). The CDR3 runs 19 residues. The CDR3 region is CASSLEPSSASGSADTQYF. CDR3 coding DNA: TGTGCCAGCAGCTTGGAACCCAGCAGCGCTAGCGGGAGCGCAGATACGCAGTATTTT.

V and J are TRBV9 and TRBJ2-2; D not certain. The length of the CDR3 is 15 residues. The V gene's germline CDR1 is SGDLS and CDR2 YYNGEE. The V gene lost 3 bases and the J gene lost 6 bases, with 15 bases spanning the gap. The CDR3 sequence is CASSADARFSGELFF. The CDR3 DNA sequence: TGTGCCAGCAGCGCGGACGCCAGGTTTTCCGGGGAGCTGTTTTTT.

The rearrangement joins TRBV27 to TRBJ2-7; D gene unclear. CDR1 MNHEY and CDR2 SMNVEV come from the germline V gene (reference sequence). The CDR3 is 13 amino acids. Trimming removed 1 base from V and 4 bases from J, with 8 bases in between. CDR3 DNA sequence: TGTGCCAGCAGTTTATTTCCTACTTACGAGCAGTACTTC. Amino acids: CASSLFPTYEQYF.

V and J are TRBV5-4 and TRBJ2-1, with D perhaps matching TRBD1 (6 bases). Trimming stripped 2 bases from V and 5 bases from J, with 11 bases between. The CDR3 is 14 residues long. Germline V gene data show CDR1 as SGHNT and CDR2 as YYREEE (reference sequence). The DNA for the CDR3 is TGTGCCAGCAGCTTAGTGGGACAAAACAATGAGCAGTTCTTC. Its protein product is CASSLVGQNNEQFF.

The chain is built from TRBV12-5 and TRBJ1-2; D gene unclear. The germline gives CDR1 LGHNT, CDR2 FRNRAP. The CDR3 totals 14 residues. Trimming removed 0 bases at V and 4 bases at J, with 9 bases between. CDR3 nucleotides: TGTGCTAGTGGTTTGGTAAACGGCCTCTATGGCTACACCTTC. This gives the protein CASGLVNGLYGYTF.

The J gene is TRBJ1-5, the V gene TRBV6-1; 7 bases are a match to TRBD1. V was pared by 6 bases and J by 6 bases, with 5 bases of the junction left unmatched. CDR1 and CDR2 from the germline V gene are MNHNS and SASEGT. The CDR3 is 13 amino acids. CDR3 region: CASRTTGVQPQHF. The CDR3 DNA sequence: TGTGCCAGCAGAACTACAGGGGTTCAGCCCCAGCATTTT.

This chain joins TRBV30 and TRBJ2-7; TRBD1 matches at 10 bases. CDR1 GTSNPN and CDR2 SVGIG come from the germline V gene (reference sequence). This CDR3 has 15 amino acids. The trim removed 2 bases at V and 3 bases at J, leaving 7 bases unmatched. The CDR3 DNA reads as TGTGCCTGGAGTCGACAGGGGGCCCACCTCTACGAGCAGTACTTC. Its translation is CAWSRQGAHLYEQYF.

This clone was picked up one time. The chain has TRBV9 and TRBJ2-1; TRBD2 matches at 11 bases. CDR3 size: 15 residues. Germline CDR1 and CDR2: SGDLS and YYNGEE. V shed 4 bases and J 7 bases; nucleotides not matched to a gene: 7. The CDR3 here is CASSSLAGGGNEQFF. Written as DNA, the CDR3 is TGTGCCAGCAGCTCCCTAGCGGGAGGAGGAAATGAGCAGTTCTTC.

The rearrangement links TRBV30 to TRBJ1-3; 8 nucleotides line up with TRBD1. Germline V lookup: CDR1 GTSNPN, CDR2 SVGIG (reference sequence). Losses at the gene ends were 3 bases for V and 0 bases for J; bases not matched to a gene: 7. The CDR3 is made up of 16 amino acids. The CDR3: CAWSRTGMNSGNTIYF. The CDR3, as DNA: TGTGCCTGGAGCCGGACAGGGATGAACTCTGGAAACACCATATATTTT.

This sequence joins TRBV9 and TRBJ2-1; 9 nucleotides align to TRBD2. The trim removed 3 bases at V and 10 bases at J, leaving 2 bases unmatched. The CDR3 sequence is 12 residues long. Germline CDR1 SGDLS, CDR2 YYNGEE. CDR3 DNA sequence: TGTGCCAGCAGCGCCACTAGCGGGGAGCAGTTCTTC. Translation: CASSATSGEQFF.

The J gene is TRBJ2-1, the V gene TRBV5-1; D possibly corresponds to TRBD2 (7 bases). The germline gives CDR1 SGHRS, CDR2 YFSETQ. V dropped 0 bases and J dropped 5 bases, with 15 bases sitting between them. The CDR3 consists of 16 residues. The CDR3 protein is CASSLGTRGVDNEQFF. As DNA, the CDR3 is TGCGCCAGCAGCTTGGGGACTAGGGGGGTGGACAATGAGCAGTTCTTC.

The genes are TRBV10-2 and TRBJ2-2; perhaps TRBD2 as D (5 bases). The CDR3 is made up of 14 amino acids. The V and J ends lost 7 bases and 1 base respectively, with 10 bases between them. Germline V CDR1 and CDR2: WSHSY, SAAADI. The CDR3: CASTMRVNTGELFF. The DNA of the CDR3 is TGCGCCAGCACCATGCGGGTGAACACCGGGGAGCTGTTTTTT.

V usage is TRBV6-6 and J usage is TRBJ2-4; 12 bases fit TRBD2. Trimming cost V 2 bases and J 10 bases; bases outside gene matches: 0. Per the germline V gene, CDR1 is MNHNY and CDR2 is SVGAGI (reference sequence). This CDR3 is 13 amino acids long. The CDR3 here is CASSYGLAGIQYF. CDR3 coding DNA: TGTGCCAGCAGTTACGGACTAGCGGGGATTCAGTACTTC.

The chain is built from TRBV28 and TRBJ2-7; 7 bases fit TRBD2. V lost 1 base and J lost 5; bases outside the gene matches: 8. This CDR3 spans 15 amino acids. Per the germline V gene, CDR1 is MDHEN and CDR2 is SYDVKM. The CDR3 here is CASSLYAGELNEQYF. The CDR3 bases are TGTGCCAGCAGTTTATATGCGGGAGAGCTAAACGAGCAGTACTTC. Combining the CDR3 with reference TRBV28 and TRBJ2-7 gives the whole variable domain DVKVTQSSRYLVKRTGEKVFLECVQDMDHENMFWYRQDPGLGLRLIYFSYDVKMKEKGDIPEGYSVSREKKERFSLILESASTNQTSMYLCASSLYAGELNEQYFGPGTRLTVT.

This chain connects TRBV2 to TRBJ2-1; 15 bases line up with TRBD2. Germline V gene data show CDR1 as SNHLY and CDR2 as FYNNEI. The CDR3 sequence is 18 residues long. The V and J ends lost 9 bases and 5 bases, in that order; junction bases with no gene match: 14. The CDR3 region has the DNA TGTGCCAGTTATTACGGGACTAGCGGGAGGCCCTTTCACAATGAGCAGTTCTTC. As protein: CASYYGTSGRPFHNEQFF.

This chain connects TRBV7-9 to TRBJ2-2; no reliable D call. Germline loops: CDR1 SEHNR, CDR2 FQNEAQ (reference sequence). V was shortened by 0 bases and J by 6 bases, with 8 bases between the two germline ends. The CDR3 runs to 14 residues. The CDR3: CASSLAFDAGELFF. DNA for the CDR3: TGTGCCAGCAGCTTAGCTTTCGATGCCGGGGAGCTGTTTTTT.

This chain joins TRBV5-6 and TRBJ2-1, with 8 bases lining up with TRBD2. V lost 0 bases to trimming and J lost 2 bases; unmatched junction nucleotides: 4. Germline V gene lookup returns CDR1 SGHDT and CDR2 YYEEEE. The CDR3 loop spans 16 amino acids. The chain's CDR3 is CASSLARAGAYNEQFF. The CDR3 DNA follows: TGTGCCAGCAGCTTGGCGAGAGCGGGAGCCTACAATGAGCAGTTCTTC.

This clone appeared once. This rearrangement joins TRBV7-3 to TRBJ2-7; D call uncertain. Germline CDR1 reads SGHTA; CDR2 reads FQGTGA. The CDR3 extends over 13 amino acids. The CDR3 DNA reads TGTGCTGCCTCCCCGGCGAATTCCTACGAGCAGTACTTC. Its protein is CAASPANSYEQYF.

V is TRBV9 and J is TRBJ2-3; either TRBD1 or TRBD2 may supply D (5 bases each). Between the trimmed V and J ends, which lost 0 bases and 6 bases, there was a span of 14 bases. This CDR3 is built from 15 residues. Germline CDR1 and CDR2: SGDLS and YYNGEE. CDR3 sequence reads: CASSVVGLAGDTQYF. CDR3 nucleotides: TGTGCCAGCAGCGTAGTGGGGCTAGCAGGGGATACGCAGTATTTT.

The rearrangement uses TRBV19 and TRBJ2-1; the D gene could be TRBD1 or TRBD2 (5 bases each). Trimming removed 7 bases at V and 4 bases at J, with 14 bases between. The CDR3 is 14 residues long. Germline-derived CDR1 and CDR2 are LNHDA and SQIVND (reference sequence). In DNA form, the CDR3 reads TGTGCCAGTAATATGGGGACGGATTACAATGAGCAGTTCTTC. It codes for CASNMGTDYNEQFF. The variable domain in full, completed from reference TRBV19 and TRBJ2-1, reads DGGITQSPKYLFRKEGQNVTLSCEQNLNHDAMYWYRQDPGQGLRLIYYSQIVNDFQKGDIAEGYSVSREKKESFPLTVTSAQKNPTAFYLCASNMGTDYNEQFFGPGTRLTVL.

This chain links TRBV9 with TRBJ1-1; D gene ambiguous. The CDR3 length is 13 residues. V was cut by 0 bases and J by 0 bases, with 3 bases left in between. CDR1 is SGDLS and CDR2 is YYNGEE in the germline V gene. DNA for the CDR3: TGTGCCAGCAGCGTAGAAATGAACACTGAAGCTTTCTTT. Amino acid sequence: CASSVEMNTEAFF.